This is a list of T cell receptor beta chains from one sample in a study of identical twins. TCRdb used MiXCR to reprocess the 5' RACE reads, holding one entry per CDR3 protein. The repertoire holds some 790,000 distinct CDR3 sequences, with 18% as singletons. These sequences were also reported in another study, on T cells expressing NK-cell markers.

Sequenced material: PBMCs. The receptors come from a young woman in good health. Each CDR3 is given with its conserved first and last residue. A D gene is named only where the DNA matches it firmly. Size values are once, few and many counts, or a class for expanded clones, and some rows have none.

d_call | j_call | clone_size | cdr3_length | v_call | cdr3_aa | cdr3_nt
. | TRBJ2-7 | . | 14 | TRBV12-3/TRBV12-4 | CASRRDTSSYEQYF | TGTGCCAGCAGACGGGACACCAGCTCCTACGAGCAGTACTTC
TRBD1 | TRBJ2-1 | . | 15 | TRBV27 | CASSSRDRGLYEQFF | TGTGCCAGCAGTTCGCGGGACAGGGGGCTATATGAGCAGTTCTTC
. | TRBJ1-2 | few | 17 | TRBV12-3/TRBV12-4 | CASSLLRAFPPYYGYTF | TGTGCCAGCAGTCTCCTCCGGGCCTTCCCACCTTACTATGGCTACACCTTC
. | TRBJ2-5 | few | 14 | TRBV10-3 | CAISGLGHQETQYF | TGTGCCATCAGTGGGCTGGGACATCAAGAGACCCAGTACTTC
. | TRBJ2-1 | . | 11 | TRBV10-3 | CAIKEGNEQFF | TGTGCCATCAAGGAGGGCAATGAGCAGTTCTTC
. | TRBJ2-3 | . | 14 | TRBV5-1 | CASSSDNGEDTQYF | TGCGCCAGCAGCTCTGATAACGGGGAAGATACGCAGTATTTT
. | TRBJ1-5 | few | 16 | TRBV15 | CATSRDFLTSGKPQHF | TGTGCCACCAGCAGAGACTTCCTCACCAGTGGGAAGCCCCAGCATTTT
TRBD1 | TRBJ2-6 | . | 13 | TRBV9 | CASSAGGSRFLTF | TGTGCCAGCAGCGCAGGGGGATCAAGGTTCCTGACTTTC
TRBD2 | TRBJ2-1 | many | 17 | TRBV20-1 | CSARDSVPSGIYNEQFF | TGCAGTGCTAGAGATTCGGTCCCTAGCGGGATATACAATGAGCAGTTCTTC
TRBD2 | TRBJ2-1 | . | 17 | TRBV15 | CATSLGLAAMQRNEQFF | TGTGCCACCAGCCTTGGACTAGCGGCAATGCAGCGGAATGAGCAGTTCTTC
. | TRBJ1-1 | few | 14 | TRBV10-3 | CAIRAGRFATEAFF | TGTGCCATCAGGGCGGGGAGGTTCGCCACTGAAGCTTTCTTT
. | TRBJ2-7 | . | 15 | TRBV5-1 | CASSWAGIGAYEQYF | TGCGCCAGCAGCTGGGCAGGGATTGGGGCCTACGAGCAGTACTTC
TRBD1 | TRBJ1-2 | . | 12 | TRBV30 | CAWVDRGDGYTF | TGTGCCTGGGTGGACAGGGGGGATGGCTACACCTTC
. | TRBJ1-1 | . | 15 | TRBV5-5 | CASSLAGDWNTEAFF | TGTGCCAGCAGCTTGGCCGGGGATTGGAACACTGAAGCTTTCTTT
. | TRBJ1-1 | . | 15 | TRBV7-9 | CASSLEVGHVTEAFF | TGTGCCAGCAGCTTAGAGGTTGGGCACGTCACTGAAGCTTTCTTT
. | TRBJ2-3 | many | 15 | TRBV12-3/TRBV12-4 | CASSLEVQSTDTQYF | TGTGCCAGCAGTTTAGAGGTACAGAGCACAGATACGCAGTATTTT
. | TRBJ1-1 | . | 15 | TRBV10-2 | CASSEDLGRNTEAFF | TGCGCCAGCAGTGAGGACCTAGGACGGAACACTGAAGCTTTCTTT
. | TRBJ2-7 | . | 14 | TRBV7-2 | CASSFAYSAYEQYF | TGTGCCAGCAGCTTTGCCTACTCCGCCTACGAGCAGTACTTC
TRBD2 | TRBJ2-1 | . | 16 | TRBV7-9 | CASFYPPSGENNEQFF | TGTGCCAGCTTCTACCCCCCTAGCGGCGAAAACAATGAGCAGTTCTTC
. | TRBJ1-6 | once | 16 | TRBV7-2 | CASSLGLGGGHSPLHF | TGTGCCAGCAGCTTAGGCTTGGGGGGAGGGCATTCACCCCTCCACTTT
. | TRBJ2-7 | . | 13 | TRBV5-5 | CASSSWTAPGQYF | TGTGCCAGCAGCTCCTGGACAGCGCCCGGGCAGTACTTC
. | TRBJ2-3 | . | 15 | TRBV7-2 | CASSLNSFSTDTQYF | TGTGCCAGCAGCTTAAACTCGTTTAGCACAGATACGCAGTATTTT
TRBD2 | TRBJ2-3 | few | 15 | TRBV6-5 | CASSTQRGRTDTQYF | TGTGCCAGCAGTACTCAGCGGGGACGCACAGATACGCAGTATTTT
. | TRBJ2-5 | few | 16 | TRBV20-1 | CSAYRDQRIVQETQYF | TGCAGTGCATACCGGGACCAACGGATAGTACAAGAGACCCAGTACTTC
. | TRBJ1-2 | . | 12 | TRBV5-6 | CASSSGRYGYTF | TGTGCCAGCAGCTCTGGACGGTATGGCTACACCTTC
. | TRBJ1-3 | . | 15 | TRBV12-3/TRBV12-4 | CASSLGEYSGNTIYF | TGTGCCAGCAGTTTAGGGGAGTACTCTGGAAACACCATATATTTT
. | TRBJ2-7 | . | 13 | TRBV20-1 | CSAGYRDPYEQYF | TGCAGTGCTGGCTACAGGGACCCCTACGAGCAGTACTTC
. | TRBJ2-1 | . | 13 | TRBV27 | CASSLSRDGEQFF | TGTGCCAGCAGTTTATCCAGGGATGGTGAGCAGTTCTTC
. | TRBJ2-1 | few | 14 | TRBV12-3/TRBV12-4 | CASSLGTMYNEQFF | TGTGCCAGCAGTTTGGGGACGATGTACAATGAGCAGTTCTTC
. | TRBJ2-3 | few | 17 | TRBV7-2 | CASSLATAYPSTDTQYF | TGTGCCAGCAGCTTAGCCACAGCATATCCTAGCACAGATACGCAGTATTTT
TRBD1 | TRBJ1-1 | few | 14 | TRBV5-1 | CASTYGQENTEAFF | TGCGCCAGCACCTATGGACAGGAAAACACTGAAGCTTTCTTT
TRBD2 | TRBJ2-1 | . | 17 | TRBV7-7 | CASSPTSGGAYVNEQFF | TGTGCTAGCAGCCCGACTAGCGGGGGGGCCTATGTAAATGAGCAGTTCTTC
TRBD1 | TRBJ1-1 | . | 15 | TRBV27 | CASSLLGQTNTEAFF | TGTGCCAGCAGTTTATTGGGACAGACGAACACTGAAGCTTTCTTT
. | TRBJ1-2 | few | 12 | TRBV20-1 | CSARGGAKGYTF | TGCAGTGCTAGAGGGGGCGCGAAGGGCTACACCTTC
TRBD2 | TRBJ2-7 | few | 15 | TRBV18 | CASSSSGLASGEQYF | TGTGCCAGCTCATCATCGGGACTAGCGTCTGGCGAGCAGTACTTC
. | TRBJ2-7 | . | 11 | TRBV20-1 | CSAREGWEQYF | TGCAGTGCTAGAGAGGGTTGGGAGCAGTACTTC